The 7 T cell receptor beta chains below come from one sample, sequenced in a study of OX40 agonist ivuxolimab in advanced cancers. Sequenced by immunoSEQ multiplex PCR; TCRdb stores in-frame clones only, minus some. The sample lists 35,000 to 45,000 clones, 85% to 90% occurring once. The sample consisted of CD4+ or CD8+ T cells sorted from blood, taken in a trial of the OX40 agonist ivuxolimab. The source is an adult with an advanced solid tumor such as melanoma, head and neck, liver or kidney cancer.

In DNA form, the CDR3 reads TGTGCCAGCAGCCCTGAAGTAGGTCTTTTCTACGAGCAGTACGTC. The encoded protein is CASSPEVGLFYEQYV. This chain connects TRBV7-8 to TRBJ2-7; no firm D call. The CDR3 covers 15 residues. The ends were cut back, 5 bases at V and 3 bases at J, with 17 bases in the middle. Per the germline V gene, CDR1 is SGHVS and CDR2 is FQNEAQ.

This clone was detected a few times. In the same sample, other DNA sequences code for this CDR3. The CDR3 region is CASSQDWPGPYEQYV. In DNA form, the CDR3 reads TGCGCCAGCAGCCAAGATTGGCCGGGTCCCTACGAGCAGTACGTC. The V and J genes are TRBV4-1 and TRBJ2-7; D remains ambiguous. The CDR3 is made up of 15 amino acids. The V gene's germline CDR1 is MGHRA and CDR2 YSYEKL. The V gene lost 0 bases and the J gene lost 2 bases, with 11 bases spanning the gap.

The J gene is TRBJ1-4, the V gene TRBV7-9; a possible D gene is TRBD1 (5 bases). This CDR3 contains 15 residues. V was trimmed by 4 bases and J by 3 bases, leaving 12 bases between them. The germline CDR1 and CDR2 sequences are SEHNR and FQNEAQ (reference sequence). CDR3 sequence reads: CASSSSSGSNEKLFF. For the CDR3, the DNA is TGTGCCAGCAGCTCCTCTTCAGGGTCTAATGAAAAACTGTTTTTT.

This clone has just one count. The chain has TRBV18 and TRBJ1-1; 10 bases match TRBD1. The CDR3 has 18 amino acids. Germline V gene lookup returns CDR1 KGHSH and CDR2 LQKENI. The J segment lost 2 bases and the V segment lost 4 bases, leaving 13 bases of the junction unmatched. CDR3 nucleotide sequence: TGTGCCAGCTCACGGACCCCGGGGACAGGGGACCCCAACACTGAAGCTTTCTTT. Translating gives CASSRTPGTGDPNTEAFF.

CDR3: CASSQDHRGVTDTQYF. The CDR3 DNA sequence: TGCGCCAGCAGCCAAGATCATCGGGGGGTCACAGATACGCAGTATTTT. The V call is TRBV4-1, the J call TRBJ2-3, with 7 bases aligning to TRBD2. V lost 0 bases to trimming and J lost 2 bases; unmatched junction nucleotides: 5. The CDR3 contains 16 residues. CDR1 MGHRA and CDR2 YSYEKL come from the germline V gene.

This clone was picked up a small number of times. The chain's CDR3 is CSVVQGMNTEAFF. The DNA of the CDR3 is TGCAGCGTTGTACAGGGGATGAACACTGAAGCTTTCTTT. The chain has TRBV29-1 and TRBJ1-1, with 7 bases identical to TRBD1. The CDR3 consists of 13 residues. Looked up from germline, CDR1 is SQVTM and CDR2 is ANQGSEA. J was trimmed by 0 bases and V by 4 bases; bases with no gene match: 2. The variable domain in full, with the rest retrieved from reference TRBV29-1 and TRBJ1-1, is SAVISQKPSRDICQRGTSLTIQCQVDSQVTMMFWYRQQPGQSLTLIATANQGSEATYESGFVIDKFPISRPNLTFSTLTVSNMSPEDSSIYLCSVVQGMNTEAFFGQGTRLTVV.

The rearrangement uses TRBV13 and TRBJ2-1; D remains ambiguous. V was shortened by 5 bases and J by 6 bases, with 8 bases between the two germline ends. The germline V gene has CDR1 PRHDT and CDR2 FYEKMQ (reference sequence). This CDR3 has 12 residues. In nucleotides, the CDR3 is TGTGCCAGCAGCCACGGGTCCAATGAGCAGTTCTTC. Protein product: CASSHGSNEQFF.